Sequencing of this T cell receptor (beta chain) was carried out in a study of cytomegalovirus exposure and HLA in healthy donors. Germline CDR1 MNHNY, CDR2 SVGAGI (reference sequence). Deletions cut 5 bases from V and 3 bases from J, with 17 bases between. This CDR3 has 16 amino acids. Healthy individuals who donated bone marrow served as the donors. In regard to this clone: The antigen remains unidentified.

Study results and limitations: Follow-up analysis seemed to connect common viral pathogens with several of the most significant clusters identified.

The PCR employed 60 Vbeta primers together with 13 Jbeta primers. The assay was immunoSEQ multiplex PCR, and TCRdb's table has in-frame clones only and misses some. The sample has 150,000 to 200,000 clones; about 90% are singletons. V and J are TRBV6-6 and TRBJ2-1, with a possible D match to TRBD1 (5 bases). This receptor was taken from a girl under three years old in good health and CMV-seronegative. Sequencing used PBMCs. CDR3 region: CASSPIGDLDYNEQFF. DNA for the CDR3: TGTGCCAGCAGTCCTATAGGGGATCTCGACTACAATGAGCAGTTCTTC.